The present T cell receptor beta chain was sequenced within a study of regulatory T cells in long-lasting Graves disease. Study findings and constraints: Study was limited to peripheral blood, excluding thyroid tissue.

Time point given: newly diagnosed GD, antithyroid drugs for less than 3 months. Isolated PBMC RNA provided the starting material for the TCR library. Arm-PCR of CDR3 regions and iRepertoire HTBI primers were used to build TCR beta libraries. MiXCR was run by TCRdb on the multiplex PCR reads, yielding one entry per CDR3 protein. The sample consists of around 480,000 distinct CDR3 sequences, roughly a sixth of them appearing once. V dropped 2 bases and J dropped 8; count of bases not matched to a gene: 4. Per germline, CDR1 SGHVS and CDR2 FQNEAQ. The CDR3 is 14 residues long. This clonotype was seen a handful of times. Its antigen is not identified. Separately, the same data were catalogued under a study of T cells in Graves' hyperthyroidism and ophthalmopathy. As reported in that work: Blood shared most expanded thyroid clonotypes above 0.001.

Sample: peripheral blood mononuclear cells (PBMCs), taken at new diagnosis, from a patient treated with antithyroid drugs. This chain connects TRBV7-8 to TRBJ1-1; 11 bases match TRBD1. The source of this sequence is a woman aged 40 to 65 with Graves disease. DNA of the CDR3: TGTGCCAGCAGCTTAAACGGACAGGGGGCGGAAGCTTTCTTT. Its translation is CASSLNGQGAEAFF. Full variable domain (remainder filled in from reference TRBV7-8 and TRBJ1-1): GAGVSQSPRYKVAKRGQDVALRCDPISGHVSLFWYQQALGQGPEFLTYFQNEAQLDKSGLPSDRFFAERPEGSVSTLKIQRTQQEDSAVYLCASSLNGQGAEAFFGQGTRLTVV.